The clone carrying this T cell receptor beta chain turned up a few times. What it binds is not known. Preparation of TCR beta libraries was done by quantitative 5'-RACE with molecular barcodes. TCRdb analysed the 5' RACE reads with MiXCR anew, one entry per CDR3 protein. There are 200,000 to 250,000 distinct CDR3 sequences in the sample; 9.5% to 12% occur only once, and 6% to 8% lies in the top ten. The junction had 6 bases not matched to a gene; V was cut back by 0 bases and J by 5 bases. The CDR3 is 15 amino acids. Germline CDR1 is DFQATT and CDR2 is SNEGSKA (reference sequence). The data stem from a study of CD8 T cells in ankylosing spondylitis. General study points: Apparently characteristic of ankylosing spondylitis blood was a TCR beta motif (under ten highly homologous variants). Some of the motif variants had earlier been found in reactive arthritis patients' fluid and blood. Significant enrichment of disease-linked clones was reported in matched ankylosing spondylitis synovial fluid.

The rearrangement joins TRBV20-1 to TRBJ2-1, with 8 bases fitting TRBD2. The TCR was taken from a male donor with ankylosing spondylitis or in good health (not recorded which). Sequenced material: blood, either unsorted or a sorted T cell fraction (not recorded which). The CDR3 sequence: CSARDGTRVHNEQFF. The CDR3 DNA reads TGCAGTGCTAGAGATGGGACTAGGGTACACAATGAGCAGTTCTTC.